These 18 T cell receptor beta chains came from one sample sequenced in a study of T cells after yellow fever vaccination. TCRdb redid the calling of the 5' RACE reads with MiXCR, one entry per CDR3 protein. The sample shows about 320,000 distinct CDR3 sequences, around 10% of them seen only once. The sequences come from CD4+ T cells sorted from PBMCs, collected 45 days after the yellow fever booster vaccination. The origin of the receptors is a man aged 18 to 29 who received the YFV17D yellow fever vaccine.

This clonotype was found many times. J is TRBJ2-2 and V is TRBV5-6, with 7 bases that match TRBD1. Per germline, CDR1 SGHDT and CDR2 YYEEEE. The CDR3 is 14 amino acids. V was clipped by 5 bases and J by 3 bases; unmatched bases: 4. The CDR3 coding sequence is TGTGCCAGCAGGGCCACAGGGGACACCGGGGAGCTGTTTTTT. The encoded protein is CASRATGDTGELFF.

V is TRBV7-9 and J is TRBJ1-2; D is uncertain. Trimming pared 1 base from V and 8 bases from J, leaving 11 bases between. Germline assignment: CDR1 SEHNR and CDR2 FQNEAQ (reference sequence). CDR3 size: 13 residues. CDR3 nucleotide sequence: TGTGCCAGCAGCTTAGGTAGGGAAGTCGGCTACACCTTC. Protein product: CASSLGREVGYTF.

This clonotype was seen a handful of times. This sequence joins TRBV4-1 and TRBJ1-1; 7 positions agree with TRBD1. The V gene's germline CDR1 is MGHRA and CDR2 YSYEKL. V lost 4 bases and J lost 7; bases outside the gene matches: 15. The CDR3 consists of 16 residues. The CDR3 region has the DNA TGCGCCAGCAGCCCCCAGGGGGTAAGTGTTTCTAGTGAAGCTTTCTTT. This codes for CASSPQGVSVSSEAFF.

This clonotype has a handful of counts. This chain links TRBV5-1 with TRBJ1-2, with 8 bases aligning to TRBD1. CDR3 length equals 14 residues. V shed 0 bases and J 4 bases; nucleotides not matched to a gene: 2. CDR1 and CDR2 from the germline V gene are SGHRS and YFSETQ. The CDR3 sequence is CASSLGQGIYGYTF. For the CDR3, the DNA is TGCGCCAGCAGCTTGGGACAGGGGATCTATGGCTACACCTTC. Using reference TRBV5-1 and TRBJ1-2 for the parts outside the CDR3, the full variable domain is KAGVTQTPRYLIKTRGQQVTLSCSPISGHRSVSWYQQTPGQGLQFLFEYFSETQRNKGNFPGRFSGRQFSNSRSEMNVSTLELGDSALYLCASSLGQGIYGYTFGSGTRLTVV.

The chain couples TRBV5-1 to TRBJ2-2; tentatively, D is TRBD2 (6 bases). Germline lookup yields CDR1 SGHRS and CDR2 YFSETQ. Trimming cost V 4 bases and J 4 bases, with 14 bases left between them. The CDR3 is made up of 15 amino acids. CDR3 nucleotide sequence: TGCGCCAGCAGCCCTGACCTGACTAGCACCGGGGAGCTGTTTTTT. Its protein is CASSPDLTSTGELFF.

This clonotype was counted only a few times. The chain employs TRBV24-1 and TRBJ1-5; TRBD1 matches at 10 bases. Per the germline V gene, CDR1 is KGHDR and CDR2 is SFDVKD. This CDR3 has 19 amino acids. V lost 4 bases to trimming and J lost 2 bases; unmatched junction nucleotides: 13. Written as DNA, the CDR3 is TGTGCCACCAGTGAGGGACCGGGACAGGGGTTATGGGGCAATCAGCCCCAGCATTTT. It translates to CATSEGPGQGLWGNQPQHF.

This clonotype was seen ten or more times. This chain links TRBV5-1 with TRBJ2-5, with 7 positions matching TRBD1. Germline CDR1 is SGHRS and CDR2 is YFSETQ. This CDR3 comprises 14 residues. After removal of 6 bases from V and 0 bases from J, the junction contained 5 bases not matched to a gene. This chain's CDR3 is CASTPDRDQETQYF. The CDR3 nucleotides are TGCGCCAGCACTCCCGACAGGGACCAAGAGACCCAGTACTTC.

This chain uses TRBV19 with TRBJ1-4; 9 bases agree with TRBD1. The CDR3 length is 18 residues. Germline V CDR1 and CDR2: LNHDA, SQIVND (reference sequence). J gave up 0 bases and V 6 bases, and 11 bases lay outside the gene matches. The CDR3 region is CASSQQGTGKATNEKLFF. CDR3 nucleotides: TGTGCCAGTAGCCAACAAGGGACAGGGAAAGCAACTAATGAAAAACTGTTTTTT.

The V gene is TRBV2, the J gene TRBJ1-6; D gene uncertain. Looked up from germline, CDR1 is SNHLY and CDR2 is FYNNEI. The ends were cut back, 0 bases at V and 9 bases at J, with 6 bases in the middle. The CDR3 runs 13 residues. The CDR3 DNA is TGTGCCAGCAGTGAAGCATGGGTTTCACCCCTCCACTTT. Protein: CASSEAWVSPLHF.

This clonotype occurred many times. This rearrangement joins TRBV9 to TRBJ2-3; D is uncertain. The CDR3 runs to 15 residues. V lost 0 bases, J lost 6 bases, and 14 bases lay in between. Germline V gene lookup returns CDR1 SGDLS and CDR2 YYNGEE. CDR3 in DNA: TGTGCCAGCAGCGTAGAAACCGGGCCGTTGGATACGCAGTATTTT. Encoded protein: CASSVETGPLDTQYF.

Of note for this clonotype: The conserved phenylalanine or tryptophan normally closing the CDR3 is absent here, so this likely arose from a read error. It is unclear where the CDR3 begins or ends on the DNA, so no DNA is shown, and the CDR3 is as TCRdb lists it. The chain employs TRBV7-9 and TRBJ1-1; TRBD1 is the table's D call and was not checked against the DNA. Per the germline V gene, CDR1 is SEHNR and CDR2 is FQNEAQ (reference sequence). The CDR3 has 11 residues if both end residues are counted. This CDR3 is CASSSPDNIGI.

This clonotype was seen a handful of times. The chain joins TRBV29-1 to TRBJ1-5; 9 nucleotides agree with TRBD1. V was pared by 7 bases and J by 5 bases, with 9 bases of the junction left unmatched. This CDR3 has 14 amino acids. Germline CDR1 is SQVTM and CDR2 is ANQGSEA. CDR3 DNA sequence: TGCAGCGCGACGGACGGACAGGGGCATCAGCCCCAGCATTTT. It translates to CSATDGQGHQPQHF.

This clonotype was seen at least ten times. The V call is TRBV6-4, the J call TRBJ1-6; 7 bases line up with TRBD1. The CDR3 spans 14 residues. From germline, CDR1 is MRHNA and CDR2 SNTAGT. V lost 5 bases and J lost 9; bases outside the gene matches: 7. CDR3 region: CASSPQGRGSPLHF. The CDR3 region has the DNA TGTGCCAGCAGTCCACAGGGGCGCGGTTCACCCCTCCACTTT.

In DNA form, the CDR3 reads TGTGCCAGCAGCTCAATCGGGCAGAATGAGCAGTTCTTC. Amino acid sequence: CASSSIGQNEQFF. This rearrangement joins TRBV7-2 to TRBJ2-1; D is undetermined. Trimming left V 4 bases short and J 7 bases short, with 11 bases between. From germline, CDR1 is SGHTA and CDR2 FQGNSA. The CDR3 has 13 amino acids.

This clonotype appeared a few times. The V call is TRBV29-1, the J call TRBJ2-5; D might be TRBD1 or TRBD2, each matching 5 bases. The CDR3 contains 12 residues. Germline V CDR1 and CDR2: SQVTM, ANQGSEA. Trimming stripped 8 bases from V and 7 bases from J, with 17 bases between. CDR3 in amino acids: CSTERYGTTQYF. CDR3 nucleotide sequence: TGCAGCACGGAGCGGTACGGGACGACCCAGTACTTC.

The V call is TRBV7-3, the J call TRBJ1-2; D uncertain. The CDR3 has 13 residues. V was cut by 5 bases and J by 6 bases, with 13 bases left in between. Per the germline V gene, CDR1 is SGHTA and CDR2 is FQGTGA. The CDR3 bases are TGTGCCAGCAGCCGGTCTTACGATGATGGCTACACCTTC. It specifies CASSRSYDDGYTF.

This clonotype showed up just a few times. The genes are TRBV7-8 and TRBJ2-2; TRBD2 might be the D (6 bases). The germline V gene has CDR1 SGHVS and CDR2 FQNEAQ. Trimming took off 3 bases at V and 4 bases at J, with 12 bases between the two ends. The CDR3 has 15 amino acids. The CDR3 is CASSLRTKTTGELFF. The CDR3 DNA follows: TGTGCCAGCAGCTTGAGGACTAAAACCACCGGGGAGCTGTTTTTT.

V and J are TRBV9 and TRBJ2-1; maybe TRBD2 (5 bases). V lost 4 bases and J 6 bases, leaving 20 bases between the germline ends. The germline V gene encodes CDR1 SGDLS and CDR2 YYNGEE. This CDR3 contains 16 residues. CDR3 sequence (DNA): TGTGCCAGCAGCCCTAGCCACAGCACCTCGGTCAATGAGCAGTTCTTC. This encodes CASSPSHSTSVNEQFF.